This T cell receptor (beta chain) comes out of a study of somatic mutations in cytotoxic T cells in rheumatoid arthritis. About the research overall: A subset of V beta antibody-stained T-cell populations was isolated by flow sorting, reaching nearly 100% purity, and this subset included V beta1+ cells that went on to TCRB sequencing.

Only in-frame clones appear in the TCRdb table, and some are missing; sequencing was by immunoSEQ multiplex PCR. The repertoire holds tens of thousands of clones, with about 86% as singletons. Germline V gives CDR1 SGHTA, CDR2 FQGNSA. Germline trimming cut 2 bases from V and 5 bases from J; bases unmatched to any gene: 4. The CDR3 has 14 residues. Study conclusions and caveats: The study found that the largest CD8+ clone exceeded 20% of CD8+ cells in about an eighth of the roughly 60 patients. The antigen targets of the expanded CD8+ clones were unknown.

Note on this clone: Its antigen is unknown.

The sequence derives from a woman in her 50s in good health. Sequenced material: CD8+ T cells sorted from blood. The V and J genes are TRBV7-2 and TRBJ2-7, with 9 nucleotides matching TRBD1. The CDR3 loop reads CASSLMGQGHEQYF. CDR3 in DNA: TGTGCCAGCAGCTTAATGGGACAGGGTCACGAGCAGTACTTC.